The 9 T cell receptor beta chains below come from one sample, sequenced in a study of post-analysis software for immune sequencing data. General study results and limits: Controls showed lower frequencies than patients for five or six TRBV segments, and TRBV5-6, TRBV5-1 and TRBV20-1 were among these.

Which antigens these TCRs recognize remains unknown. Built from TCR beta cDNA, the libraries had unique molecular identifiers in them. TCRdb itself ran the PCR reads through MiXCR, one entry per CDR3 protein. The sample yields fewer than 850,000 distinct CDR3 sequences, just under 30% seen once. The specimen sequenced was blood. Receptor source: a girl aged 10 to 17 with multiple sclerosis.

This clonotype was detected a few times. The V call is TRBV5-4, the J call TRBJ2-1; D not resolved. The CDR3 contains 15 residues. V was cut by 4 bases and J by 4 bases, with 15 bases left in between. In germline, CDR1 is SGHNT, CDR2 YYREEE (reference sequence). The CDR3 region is CASSAINGGYNEQFF. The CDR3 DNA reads TGTGCCAGCAGCGCGATAAACGGCGGATACAATGAGCAGTTCTTC.

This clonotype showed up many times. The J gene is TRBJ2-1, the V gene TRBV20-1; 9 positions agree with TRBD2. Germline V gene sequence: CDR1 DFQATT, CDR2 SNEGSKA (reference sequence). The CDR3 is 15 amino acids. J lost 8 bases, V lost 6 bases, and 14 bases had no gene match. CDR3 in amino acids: CSANSGTSLHDEQFF. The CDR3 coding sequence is TGCAGTGCGAACTCCGGGACTAGCCTCCATGATGAGCAGTTCTTC.

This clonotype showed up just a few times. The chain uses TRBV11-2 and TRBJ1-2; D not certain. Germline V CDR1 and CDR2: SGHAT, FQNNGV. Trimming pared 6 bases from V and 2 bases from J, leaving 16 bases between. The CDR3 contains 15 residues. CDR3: CASRVPGSMNYGYTF. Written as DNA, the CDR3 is TGTGCCAGCAGAGTACCGGGCTCCATGAACTATGGCTACACCTTC.

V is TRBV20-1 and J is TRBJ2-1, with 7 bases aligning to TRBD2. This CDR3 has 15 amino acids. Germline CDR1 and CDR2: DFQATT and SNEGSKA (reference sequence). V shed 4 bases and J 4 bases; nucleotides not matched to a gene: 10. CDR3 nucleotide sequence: TGCAGTGCTAATGGACCACTAGCGCAATACAATGAGCAGTTCTTC. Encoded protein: CSANGPLAQYNEQFF.

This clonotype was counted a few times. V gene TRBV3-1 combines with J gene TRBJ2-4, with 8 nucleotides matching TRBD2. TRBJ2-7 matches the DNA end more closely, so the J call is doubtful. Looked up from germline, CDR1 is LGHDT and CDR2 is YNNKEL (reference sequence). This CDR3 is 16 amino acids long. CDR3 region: CASSQDWAGGSHEQYF. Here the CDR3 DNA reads TGTGCCAGCAGCCAAGATTGGGCGGGAGGTAGCCACGAGCAGTACTTC.

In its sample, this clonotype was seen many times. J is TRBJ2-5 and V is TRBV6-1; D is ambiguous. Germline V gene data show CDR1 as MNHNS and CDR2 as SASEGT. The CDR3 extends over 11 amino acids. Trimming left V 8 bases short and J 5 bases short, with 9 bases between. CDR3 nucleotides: TGTGCCAGCGGTGGCTGGGAGACCCAGTACTTC. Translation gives CASGGWETQYF.

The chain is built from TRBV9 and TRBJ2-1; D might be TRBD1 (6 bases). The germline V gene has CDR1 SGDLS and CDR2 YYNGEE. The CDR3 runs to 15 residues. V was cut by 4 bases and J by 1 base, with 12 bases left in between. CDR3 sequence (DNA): TGTGCCAGCAGCCCAGAGGGGGTGTCCTACAATGAGCAGTTCTTC. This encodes CASSPEGVSYNEQFF.

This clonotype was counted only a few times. CDR3 sequence reads: CASSFGDRGYTF. For the CDR3, the DNA is TGTGCCAGCAGTTTCGGGGACAGGGGCTACACCTTC. The V and J genes are TRBV28 and TRBJ1-2, with 8 bases lining up with TRBD1. The CDR3 sequence is 12 residues long. J gave up 8 bases and V 3 bases, and 2 bases lay outside the gene matches. CDR1 MDHEN and CDR2 SYDVKM come from the germline V gene.

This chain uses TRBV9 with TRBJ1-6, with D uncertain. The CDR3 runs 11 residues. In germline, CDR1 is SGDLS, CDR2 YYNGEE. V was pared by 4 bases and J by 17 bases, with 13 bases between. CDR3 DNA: TGTGCCAGCAGCCCAGGTCGAAGCTTCCACTTT. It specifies CASSPGRSFHF.